This entry describes one TCR beta chain. Its cognate antigen is unknown. Original analysis: Filtering differed since immunoSEQ provided only junctions, with no quality scores. The protocol was immunoSEQ multiplex PCR, while the TCRdb copy is restricted to in-frame clones and leaves out a portion. V and J calls and clone size come straight from that table; D and trimming were deduced from the DNA. The table includes about 2.1 million clones, 93% detected once. The entry originates in a study of shared clonotypes between healthy human individuals. Germline V CDR1 and CDR2: MNHNS, SASEGT. V was clipped by 2 bases and J by 7 bases; unmatched bases: 6. The CDR3 runs 15 residues. Naive CD8 cells lacked CD45RO and underwent positive selection for CCR7, leaving out terminally differentiated effector memory CD45RA+ cells. Study-level points and caveats: What naive subsets generally showed was a larger estimated richness than memory subsets showed. Generation probabilities were higher for clonotypes shared across all four sorted-subset donors than for unshared ones.

The clonotype originates from a man aged 18 to 29 in good health. Some clones in this sample may be carry-over from other donors' samples. Sequenced material: naive CD8+ T cells from PBMCs. The chain uses TRBV6-1 and TRBJ2-7; 12 bases are shared with TRBD1. CDR3 DNA sequence: TGTGCCAGCAGTGAATGGGGACAGGGGGCAAGAGAGCAGTACTTC. Translating gives CASSEWGQGAREQYF.